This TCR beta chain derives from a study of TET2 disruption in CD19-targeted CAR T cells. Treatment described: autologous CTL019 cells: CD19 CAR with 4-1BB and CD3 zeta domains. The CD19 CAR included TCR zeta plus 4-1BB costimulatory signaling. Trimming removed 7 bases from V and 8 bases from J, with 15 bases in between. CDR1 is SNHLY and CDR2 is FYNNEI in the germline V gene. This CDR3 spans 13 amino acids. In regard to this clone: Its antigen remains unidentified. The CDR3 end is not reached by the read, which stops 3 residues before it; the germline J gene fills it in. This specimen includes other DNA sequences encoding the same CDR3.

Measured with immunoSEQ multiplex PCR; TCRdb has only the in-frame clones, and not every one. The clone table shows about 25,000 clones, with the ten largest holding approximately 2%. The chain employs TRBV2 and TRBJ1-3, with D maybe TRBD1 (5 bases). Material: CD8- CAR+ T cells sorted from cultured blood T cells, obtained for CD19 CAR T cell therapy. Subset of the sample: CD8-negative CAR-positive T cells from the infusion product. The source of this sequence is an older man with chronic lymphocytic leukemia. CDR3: CASKEGIEDTIYF. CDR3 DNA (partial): TGTGCCAGCAAGGAGGGGATTGAAGACACC.